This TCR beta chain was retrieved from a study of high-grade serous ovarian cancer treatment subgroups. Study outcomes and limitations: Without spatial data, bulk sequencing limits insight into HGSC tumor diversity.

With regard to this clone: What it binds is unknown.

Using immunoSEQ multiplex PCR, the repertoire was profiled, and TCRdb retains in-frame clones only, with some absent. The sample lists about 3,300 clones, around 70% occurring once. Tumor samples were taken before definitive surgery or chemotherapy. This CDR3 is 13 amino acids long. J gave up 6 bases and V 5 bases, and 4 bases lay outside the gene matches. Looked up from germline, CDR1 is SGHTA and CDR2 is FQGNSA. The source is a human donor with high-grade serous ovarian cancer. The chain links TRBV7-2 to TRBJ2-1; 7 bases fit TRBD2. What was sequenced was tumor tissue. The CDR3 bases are TGTGCCAGCAGCCTGGGGACTACCAATGAGCAGTTCTTC. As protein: CASSLGTTNEQFF.